The 20 T cell receptor beta chains in this list originate from one sample, sequenced in a study of shared clonotypes between healthy human individuals. Libraries were prepared by immunoSEQ multiplex PCR; TCRdb keeps only in-frame clonotypes and omits some of them. The sample records under 1,100,000 clones, about 76% being singletons. The sample comprised memory CD4+ T cells sorted from blood. Regarding subset: CD45RA-negative fraction. The receptors originated from a man aged 18 to 35 in good health.

The chain uses TRBV21-1 and TRBJ2-7; TRBD2 was called by the table and not checked on the DNA. TRBV21-1 is listed as a pseudogene. The CDR3 length is 19 residues. CDR3 coding DNA: TGTGCCAGCAGCAGCCGGGACAGGCCAACTAGCGGGAGAACAGGCGAGCAGTACTTC. This translates into CASSSRDRPTSGRTGEQYF.

A remark on this clone: This CDR3 is also generated by other DNA sequences in the sample. The chain combines TRBV2 with TRBJ2-2; 9 bases are a match to TRBD1. V was clipped by 6 bases and J by 4 bases; unmatched bases: 6. The CDR3 is 15 amino acids. CDR1 SNHLY and CDR2 FYNNEI come from the germline V gene. This CDR3 is CASSETGGGTGELFF. For the CDR3, the DNA is TGTGCCAGCAGCGAGACAGGGGGTGGCACCGGGGAGCTGTTTTTT.

This clone has only a few counts. The V and J genes are TRBV9 and TRBJ2-6; D may be TRBD2 (5 bases). The CDR3 has 15 residues. Deletions cut 3 bases from V and 4 bases from J, with 11 bases between. CDR1 is SGDLS, CDR2 YYNGEE, per germline. Written as DNA, the CDR3 is TGTGCCAGCAGCGGGCAGGCGGGCGGGGCCAACGTCCTGACTTTC. It codes for CASSGQAGGANVLTF.

The chain is built from TRBV4-1 and TRBJ1-5; D unclear. Germline-derived CDR1 and CDR2 are MGHRA and YSYEKL. CDR3 length: 12 residues. V was pared by 1 base and J by 9 bases, with 7 bases between. The CDR3 protein is CASSQAAGPQHF. CDR3 in DNA: TGCGCCAGCAGCCAAGCGGCGGGGCCCCAGCATTTT.

The V and J genes are TRBV6-5 and TRBJ2-5; D unresolved. Trimming stripped 2 bases from V and 1 base from J, with 8 bases between. Germline CDR1 reads MNHEY; CDR2 reads SVGAGI. The CDR3 consists of 14 residues. The CDR3 sequence is CASSYATPQETQYF. The CDR3 DNA reads TGTGCCAGCAGTTACGCGACGCCCCAAGAGACCCAGTACTTC.

This sequence joins TRBV2 and TRBJ2-7; no definite D call. Germline assignment: CDR1 SNHLY and CDR2 FYNNEI. The CDR3 contains 13 residues. Trimming stripped 5 bases from V and 3 bases from J, with 11 bases between. CDR3 sequence: CASSPWVGYEQYF. In DNA form, the CDR3 reads TGTGCCAGCAGTCCATGGGTAGGCTACGAGCAGTACTTC. Full variable domain (remainder filled in from reference TRBV2 and TRBJ2-7): EPEVTQTPSHQVTQMGQEVILRCVPISNHLYFYWYRQILGQKVEFLVSFYNNEISEKSEIFDDQFSVERPDGSNFTLKIRSTKLEDSAMYFCASSPWVGYEQYFGPGTRLTVT.

The rearrangement joins TRBV28 to TRBJ2-7; a possible D gene is TRBD1 (5 bases). Trimming took off 5 bases at V and 6 bases at J, with 11 bases between the two ends. CDR1 is MDHEN and CDR2 is SYDVKM in the germline V gene. The CDR3 sequence is 12 residues long. Written as DNA, the CDR3 is TGTGCCAGCAGTACTCCAAGGGGCGAGCAGTACTTC. Protein product: CASSTPRGEQYF. Filled out from reference TRBV28 and TRBJ2-7, the complete variable domain reads DVKVTQSSRYLVKRTGEKVFLECVQDMDHENMFWYRQDPGLGLRLIYFSYDVKMKEKGDIPEGYSVSREKKERFSLILESASTNQTSMYLCASSTPRGEQYFGPGTRLTVT.

The chain uses TRBV4-3 and TRBJ2-1, with a weak D call TRBD2 (6 bases). The CDR3 spans 17 residues. Trimming took 1 base from V and 6 from J, leaving 19 bases between them. In germline, CDR1 is LGHNA, CDR2 YSLEER. In nucleotides, the CDR3 is TGCGCCAGCAGCCAAGCGGGGGAGAGCCCTTTCGGCAATGAGCAGTTCTTC. As protein: CASSQAGESPFGNEQFF.

In nucleotides, the CDR3 is TGTGCTAGTGGTTTTCGGGACGTCTACAATGAGCAGTTCTTC. As protein: CASGFRDVYNEQFF. This chain links TRBV12-5 with TRBJ2-1, with D perhaps being TRBD1 or TRBD2 (5 bases each). The CDR3 runs 14 residues. Germline CDR1 LGHNT, CDR2 FRNRAP. V lost 3 bases to trimming and J lost 3 bases, with 9 bases between them.

The J gene is TRBJ2-5, the V gene TRBV6-5; 7 nucleotides align to TRBD1. The end of the DNA aligns better with TRBJ2-7, so the J call may be wrong. Looked up from germline, CDR1 is MNHEY and CDR2 is SVGAGI. The CDR3 covers 13 residues. CDR3 sequence reads: CASSRTGVYEQYF. The CDR3 region has the DNA TGTGCCAGCAGTAGGACAGGAGTATACGAGCAGTACTTC.

In this sample, this clone turned up a few times. The rearrangement uses TRBV6-1 and TRBJ1-4, with a tentative D call TRBD1 (6 bases). With 6 bases removed from V and 7 bases from J, the gap between germline ends came to 12 bases. The CDR3 is 13 residues long. The germline CDR1 and CDR2 sequences are MNHNS and SASEGT. The CDR3 sequence is CASRLRGGEKLFF. DNA of the CDR3: TGTGCCAGCAGACTCAGGGGCGGTGAAAAACTGTTTTTT.

This sequence joins TRBV28 and TRBJ2-7; 8 nucleotides agree with TRBD1. Per germline, CDR1 MDHEN and CDR2 SYDVKM. The CDR3 loop spans 15 amino acids. V lost 6 bases, J lost 5 bases, and 12 bases stayed unmatched. The DNA for the CDR3 is TGTGCCAGCAGATCCCCAGGGGGCTCATTGGACGAGCAGTACTTC. Its translation is CASRSPGGSLDEQYF.

This clone was seen a few times. This chain links TRBV6-5 with TRBJ1-6; the match to TRBD1 covers 9 bases. Per the germline V gene, CDR1 is MNHEY and CDR2 is SVGAGI. There are 13 residues in the CDR3. Trimming took 6 bases from V and 13 from J; bases not matched to a gene: 7. CDR3 sequence (DNA): TGTGCCAGCAGCCCAGGGACAGGGCTGCCCCTCCACTTT. This encodes CASSPGTGLPLHF.

This clone came up once. The V and J genes are TRBV11-1 and TRBJ2-5, with a weak D call TRBD1 (7 bases). The V gene lost 1 base and the J gene lost 4 bases, with 16 bases spanning the gap. Germline V gives CDR1 SGHAT, CDR2 FQDESV (reference sequence). This CDR3 has 16 residues. Written as DNA, the CDR3 is TGTGCCAGCAGCTTAGTTCGGGGGACAGAGGGAGAGACCCAGTACTTC. Its protein product is CASSLVRGTEGETQYF.

This sequence joins TRBV5-6 and TRBJ1-4; perhaps TRBD1 as D (5 bases). This CDR3 has 16 amino acids. V was shortened by 1 base and J by 3 bases, with 13 bases between the two germline ends. Germline V gene lookup returns CDR1 SGHDT and CDR2 YYEEEE. The CDR3 DNA is TGTGCCAGCAGCTTGCTAGGGGTTAGACCTAATGAAAAACTGTTTTTT. Protein sequence: CASSLLGVRPNEKLFF.

The chain employs TRBV11-2 and TRBJ1-4, with a possible D match to TRBD1 (6 bases). The CDR3 consists of 15 residues. Germline V gene data show CDR1 as SGHAT and CDR2 as FQNNGV. V gave up 5 bases and J gave up 7 bases, with 17 bases separating them. CDR3 in DNA: TGTGCCAGCAGCATTACAGGGTTCGGCACTGAAAAACTGTTTTTT. Translated, it gives CASSITGFGTEKLFF.

This chain's CDR3 is CASGLGRVSSYEQYF. The CDR3 nucleotides are TGTGCTAGTGGTTTGGGCAGGGTTAGCTCCTACGAGCAGTACTTC. The genes are TRBV12-5 and TRBJ2-7; D might be TRBD1 (5 bases). Per the germline V gene, CDR1 is LGHNT and CDR2 is FRNRAP. Trimming left V 1 base short and J 0 bases short, with 10 bases between. The CDR3 sequence is 15 residues long.

This chain links TRBV29-1 with TRBJ1-1; possibly TRBD1 for D (5 bases). Germline V gene data show CDR1 as SQVTM and CDR2 as ANQGSEA. The CDR3 spans 13 residues. V gave up 5 bases and J gave up 4 bases, with 14 bases separating them. The CDR3, as DNA: TGCAGCGTTTATCAGGGAAGGGGCACTGAAGCTTTCTTT. Translation gives CSVYQGRGTEAFF.

The V call is TRBV5-6, the J call TRBJ1-5; D gene uncertain. Germline lookup yields CDR1 SGHDT and CDR2 YYEEEE. V lost 4 bases and J lost 9, with 14 bases in between. The CDR3 extends over 13 amino acids. The DNA of the CDR3 is TGTGCCAGCAGCCCCCGGCTGGACGGGCCCCAGCATTTT. Protein sequence: CASSPRLDGPQHF.

This chain joins TRBV5-4 and TRBJ2-7; D is unclear. This CDR3 spans 13 amino acids. V lost 3 bases and J 2 bases, leaving 9 bases between the germline ends. Germline lookup yields CDR1 SGHNT and CDR2 YYREEE (reference sequence). The CDR3 region has the DNA TGTGCCAGCAGCTCCCAGAATGCCTACGAGCAGTACTTC. It encodes CASSSQNAYEQYF.